This T cell receptor beta chain appears in the sequencing data of a study of shared clonotypes between healthy human individuals. General study points: Even with large depth, rarefaction showed that sorted-subset sequencing was incomplete. Non-shared clonotypes were found to have lower generation probabilities than the clonotypes that were shared by all four of the sorted-subset donors.

This CDR3 is built from 13 residues. Germline values: CDR1 SGDLS, CDR2 YYNGEE. V lost 0 bases to trimming and J lost 5 bases; unmatched junction nucleotides: 0. An even split of each subset's genomic DNA across several immunoSEQ plates was performed. Sequencing used immunoSEQ multiplex PCR; TCRdb keeps in-frame clones, though not all of them. The sample lists roughly 1,100,000 clones; 60% to 80% were seen once. Worth noting for this clone: The antigen is undetermined.

The chain has TRBV9 and TRBJ2-5; 8 bases are shared with TRBD2. Sequences were obtained from memory CD4+ T cells sorted from blood. Subset defined: CD45RA-negative fraction. The receptor's source is a man aged 18 to 30 in good health. CDR3 sequence reads: CASSVAGGETQYF. The CDR3 bases are TGTGCCAGCAGCGTAGCGGGGGGGGAGACCCAGTACTTC.